This T cell receptor (beta chain) was sequenced during a study of cytomegalovirus exposure and HLA in healthy donors. About this clone itself: Its antigen is currently unknown.

The CDR3 loop spans 13 amino acids. CDR1 SGHNT and CDR2 YYREEE come from the germline V gene (reference sequence). With 1 base removed from V and 6 bases from J, the gap between germline ends came to 10 bases. Vbeta (60) and Jbeta (13) primers were used in the PCR. The data were produced by immunoSEQ multiplex PCR, yet TCRdb's version contains in-frame clones alone and is incomplete. The sample has about 160,000 clones, around 76% seen once. The study, taken as a whole, reports: For TCR beta chains, V- and J-gene trimming was later linked to a missense DCLRE1C variant.

The sequence derives from a female donor in good health and CMV-seronegative. Sample: PBMCs. The chain joins TRBV5-4 to TRBJ1-2, with D perhaps matching TRBD1 (5 bases). CDR3: CASSLRRGDGYTF. The DNA for the CDR3 is TGTGCCAGCAGCTTGAGAAGGGGTGATGGCTACACCTTC.